The TCR beta chain under discussion was sequenced for a study of sequential checkpoint blockade in melanoma (dated by TCRdb to the late 2010s). Looking at the study overall: Using 1:1 randomization, the trial assigned patients either to first-line nivolumab followed by ipilimumab (arm A) or to ipilimumab followed by nivolumab (arm B). Maintenance nivolumab came after each of the two trial sequences. TCRbeta immunosequencing was performed on DNA from around 96 pretreatment melanoma tumor samples. Matched tumor biopsies were taken from about two dozen patients before treatment and at week 13, after single-agent nivolumab (arm A) or ipilimumab (arm B). About four fifths of the matched tumor biopsy pairs taken before and after treatment were from the same lesion. What the authors observed across the whole study: The model for predicting response that combines TCR metrics with mutation burden needs to be validated in larger, independent patient cohorts. Small sample sizes and reduced statistical power limited the analyses of tumor T-cell fraction within each arm. Among patients in arm A, the nivolumab-first arm, pretreatment tumor TIL clonality was associated with response (P = .04). Patients whose tumor T-cell fraction and clonality increased by week 13 were about 30 times more likely to achieve clinical benefit. Tumor T-cell fraction and clonality correlated with PD-L1 staining and CD8+ T-cell counts but not with mutational load.

This clone showed up many times. The antigen it recognizes is unknown. No much larger clonotype is one base removed from it; base qualities were not supplied. The immunoSEQ Assay was used to immunosequence TCRbeta CDR3 regions from genomic DNA. Genomic DNA was amplified by bias-controlled multiplex PCR before high-throughput sequencing. The paper's data handling went like this. To quantify the absolute abundance of each unique TCRbeta CDR3 region, the sequences were collapsed and filtered. Clonality, defined as 1 minus Pielou's evenness, was calculated using only productive rearrangements. Tumor T-cell fraction was computed by normalizing TCRbeta template counts to usable DNA, estimated from several housekeeping genes. A previously published method was used to identify clones whose frequencies were significantly greater in on-treatment samples than in baseline samples. As stored in TCRdb, this immuneACCESS dataset retains in-frame rearrangements with V and J assigned. A fraction of the clones does not appear; measured against another copy, unresolved V genes explain less than half of the discrepancy, and the remainder lacks a known reason. D and trimming come from the DNA, and the V and J calls and clone size come from that table. This sample is represented by 4,000 to 6,500 clones; 28% of them were singletons. The ten biggest clones cover 20% to 25% of the sample.

The treatment or condition label on this specimen signifies: randomized to nivolumab then ipilimumab (arm A) or the reverse (arm B). None of the trial patients had been given prior DNA-damaging chemotherapy. Samples were obtained from patients with melanoma enrolled in CheckMate 064, a randomized, open-label phase II trial of sequential checkpoint blockade. Tumor TCR sequencing used genomic DNA from formalin-fixed paraffin-embedded (FFPE) tissue samples. The receptor was isolated from a human donor with melanoma. The source material was tumor tissue (inferred from file names), sampled from a patient given nivolumab and ipilimumab in sequence.

The DNA is TGTGCCAGCAGCGTAGCAGTGGGAGTGGCCTACGAGCAGTACTTC. Its translation is CASSVAVGVAYEQYF. The sequence is built from TRBV9 and TRBJ2-7, with a weak D call of TRBD2 (5 bases match). Trimming removed 0 bases from V and 2 bases from J, leaving 12 bases between the germline ends. Counted from cysteine to phenylalanine, this CDR3 has 15 amino acids. The retained sequence is limited to the CDR3, 45 bases, with the frame set at the first base. The germline V gene gives CDR1 as SGDLS and CDR2 as YYNGEE. The reference TRBV9 and TRBJ2-7 proteins fill in what lies around the CDR3, so the full variable domain reads DSGVTQTPKHLITATGQRVTLRCSPRSGDLSVYWYQQSLDQGLQFLIQYYNGEERAKGNILERFSAQQFPDLHSELNLSSLELGDSALYFCASSVAVGVAYEQYFGPGTRLTVT.